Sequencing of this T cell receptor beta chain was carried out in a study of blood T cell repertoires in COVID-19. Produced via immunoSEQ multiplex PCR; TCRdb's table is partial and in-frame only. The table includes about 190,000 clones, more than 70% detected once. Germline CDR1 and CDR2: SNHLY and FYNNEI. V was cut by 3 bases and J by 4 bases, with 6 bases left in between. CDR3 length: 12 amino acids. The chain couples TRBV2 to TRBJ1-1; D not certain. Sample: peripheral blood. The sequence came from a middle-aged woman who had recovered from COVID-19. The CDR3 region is CASSEGSTEAFF. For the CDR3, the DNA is TGTGCCAGCAGTGAGGGGAGCACTGAAGCTTTCTTT.